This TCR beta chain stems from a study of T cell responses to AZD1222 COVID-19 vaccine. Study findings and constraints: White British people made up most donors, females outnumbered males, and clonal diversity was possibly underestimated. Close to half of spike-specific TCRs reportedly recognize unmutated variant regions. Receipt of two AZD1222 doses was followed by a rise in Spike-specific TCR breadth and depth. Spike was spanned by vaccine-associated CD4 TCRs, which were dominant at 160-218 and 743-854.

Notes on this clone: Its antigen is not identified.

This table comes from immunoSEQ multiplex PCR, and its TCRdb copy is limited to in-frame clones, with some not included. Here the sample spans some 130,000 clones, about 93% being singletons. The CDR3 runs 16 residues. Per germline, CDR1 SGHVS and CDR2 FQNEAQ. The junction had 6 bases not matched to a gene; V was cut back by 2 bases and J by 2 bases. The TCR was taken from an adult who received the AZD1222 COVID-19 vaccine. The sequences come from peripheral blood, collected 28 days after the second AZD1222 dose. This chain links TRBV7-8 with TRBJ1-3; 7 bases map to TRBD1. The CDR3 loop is CASSLRGRGTGNTIYF. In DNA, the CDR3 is TGTGCCAGCAGCTTACGGGGCAGGGGGACTGGAAACACCATATATTTT.